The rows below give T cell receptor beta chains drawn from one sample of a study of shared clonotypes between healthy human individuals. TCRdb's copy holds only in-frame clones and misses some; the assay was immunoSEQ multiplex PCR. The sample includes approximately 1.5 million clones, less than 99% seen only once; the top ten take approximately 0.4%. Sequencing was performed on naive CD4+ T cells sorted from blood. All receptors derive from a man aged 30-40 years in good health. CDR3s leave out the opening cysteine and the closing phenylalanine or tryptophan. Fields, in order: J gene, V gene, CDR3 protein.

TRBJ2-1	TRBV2	ASGTSGRFGGSYNEQF
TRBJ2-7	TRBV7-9	ASSRTYEQY
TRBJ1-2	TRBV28	ASSGEYGYT
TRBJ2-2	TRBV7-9	ASRLGLAGTGELF
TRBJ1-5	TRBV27	ASSSLTGDQPQH
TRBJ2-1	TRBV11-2	ASTPGLVRNEQF
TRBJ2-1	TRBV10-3	AIGPSGSRNEQF
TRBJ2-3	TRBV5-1	ASSLAAQGLTDTQY
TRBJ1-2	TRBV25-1	ASSEWGSDGGYT
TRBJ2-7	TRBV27	ATARGAYEQY
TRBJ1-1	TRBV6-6	ASSFGGVGRNTEAF
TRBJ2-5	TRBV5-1	ASSALVSTPETQY
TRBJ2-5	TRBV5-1	ASSYLTGGEETQY
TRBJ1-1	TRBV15	ATSRRSGPNTEAF
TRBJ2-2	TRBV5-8	ASSQGPDGELF
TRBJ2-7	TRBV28	ASSPGTVPYEQY
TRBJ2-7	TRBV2	ASNPELASYEQY
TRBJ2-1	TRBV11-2	ANSGGPRNEQF
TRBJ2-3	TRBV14	ASSQVVRSYTDTQY
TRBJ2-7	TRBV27	ASSLRDRAEQY
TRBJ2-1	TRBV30	AWGDAGQQF
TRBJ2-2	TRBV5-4	ASSWGRDLGLDGELF
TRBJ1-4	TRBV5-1	ASSLVGGNNEKLF
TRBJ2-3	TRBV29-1	SVEERITTDTQY
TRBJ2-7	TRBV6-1	ASSSGTGSSYEQY
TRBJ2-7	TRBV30	AWSGGNRYEQY
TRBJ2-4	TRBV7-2	ASSFRLVQNIQY
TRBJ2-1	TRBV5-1	ASSEQGFSYNEQF
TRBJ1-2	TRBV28	ASSLGQGALYGYT
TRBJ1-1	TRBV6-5	ASSPRGGNTEAF
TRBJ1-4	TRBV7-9	ASSYIIRAGVGANEKLF
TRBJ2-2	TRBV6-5	ASSSLTGELF
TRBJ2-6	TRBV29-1	SVSLGSGANVLT
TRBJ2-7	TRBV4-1	ASSLIPPSGKVYEQY
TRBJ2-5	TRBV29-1	SVAGTGKETQY
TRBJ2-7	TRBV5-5	ASSLAEAALHEQY
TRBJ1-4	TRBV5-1	ASSRGATNEKLF
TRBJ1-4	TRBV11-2	ASSLPTNEKLF
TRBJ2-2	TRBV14	ASSQVTGGTGELF
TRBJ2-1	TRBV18	ASSRTGEGNEQF
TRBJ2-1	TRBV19	ASSIRGQSYNEQF
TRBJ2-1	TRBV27	ASSLSKLGGRAFYNEQF
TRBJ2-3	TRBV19	ASSPFKLGPQY
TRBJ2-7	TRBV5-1	ASSLFRGEGLYEQY
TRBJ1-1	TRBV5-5	ASTQGTERAF
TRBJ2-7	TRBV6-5	ASSTSGSSYEQY